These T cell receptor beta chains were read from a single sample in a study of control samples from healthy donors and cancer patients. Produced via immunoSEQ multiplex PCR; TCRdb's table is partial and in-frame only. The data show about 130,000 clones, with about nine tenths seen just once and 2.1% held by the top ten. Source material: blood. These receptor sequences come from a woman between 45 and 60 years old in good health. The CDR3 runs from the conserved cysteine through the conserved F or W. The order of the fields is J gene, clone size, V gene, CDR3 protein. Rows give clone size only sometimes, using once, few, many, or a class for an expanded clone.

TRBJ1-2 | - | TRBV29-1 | CSVGKPGANYGYTF
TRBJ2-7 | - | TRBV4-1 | CASSQVRLGQGSYEQYF
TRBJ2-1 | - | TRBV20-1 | CSPEGAFF
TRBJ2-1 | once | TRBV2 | CASRDRDLSYNEQFF
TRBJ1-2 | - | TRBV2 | CASSNRGYGYTF
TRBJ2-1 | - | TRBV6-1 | CASSEVAGGRNEQFF
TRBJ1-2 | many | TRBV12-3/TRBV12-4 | CASSFRKRGGYTF
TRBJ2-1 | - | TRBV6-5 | CASGNNEQFF
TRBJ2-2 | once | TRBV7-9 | CASSIRAGGTGELFF
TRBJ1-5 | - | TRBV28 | CASSLWGFGRDSNQPQHF
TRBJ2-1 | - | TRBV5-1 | CASSSSDVEQFF
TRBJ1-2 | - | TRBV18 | CASSPSGGGYTF
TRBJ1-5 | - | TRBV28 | CASSAPGGQPQHF
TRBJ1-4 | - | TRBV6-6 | CASLGARTNEKLFF